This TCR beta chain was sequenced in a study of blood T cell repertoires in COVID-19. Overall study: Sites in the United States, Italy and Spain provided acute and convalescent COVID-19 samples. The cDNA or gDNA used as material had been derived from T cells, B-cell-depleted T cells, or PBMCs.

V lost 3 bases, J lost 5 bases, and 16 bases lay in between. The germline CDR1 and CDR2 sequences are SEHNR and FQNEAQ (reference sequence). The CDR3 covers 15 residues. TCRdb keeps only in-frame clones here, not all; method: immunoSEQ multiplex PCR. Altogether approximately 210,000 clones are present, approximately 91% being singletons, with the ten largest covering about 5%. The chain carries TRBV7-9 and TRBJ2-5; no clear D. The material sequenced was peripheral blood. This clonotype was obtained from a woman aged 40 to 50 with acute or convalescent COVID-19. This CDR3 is CASSFFQASQETQYF. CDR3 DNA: TGTGCCAGCAGCTTCTTTCAGGCATCACAGGAGACCCAGTACTTC.